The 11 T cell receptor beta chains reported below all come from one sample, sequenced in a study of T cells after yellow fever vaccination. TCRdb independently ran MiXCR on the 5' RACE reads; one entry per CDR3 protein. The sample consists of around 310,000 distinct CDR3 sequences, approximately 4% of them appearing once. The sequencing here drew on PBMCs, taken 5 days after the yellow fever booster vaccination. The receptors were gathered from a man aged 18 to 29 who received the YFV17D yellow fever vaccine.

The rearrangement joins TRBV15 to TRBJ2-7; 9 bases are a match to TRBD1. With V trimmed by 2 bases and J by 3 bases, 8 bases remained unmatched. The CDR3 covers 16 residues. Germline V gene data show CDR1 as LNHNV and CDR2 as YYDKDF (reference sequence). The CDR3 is CATSRLSGTGFYEQYF. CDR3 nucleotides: TGTGCCACCAGCAGACTTTCCGGGACAGGGTTCTACGAGCAGTACTTC.

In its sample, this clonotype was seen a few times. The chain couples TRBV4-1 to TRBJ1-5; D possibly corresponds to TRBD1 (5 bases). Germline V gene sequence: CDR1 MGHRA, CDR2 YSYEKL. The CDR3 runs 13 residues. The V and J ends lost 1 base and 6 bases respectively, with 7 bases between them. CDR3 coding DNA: TGCGCCAGCAGCCAAGCAGGGATTCAGCCCCAGCATTTT. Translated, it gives CASSQAGIQPQHF.

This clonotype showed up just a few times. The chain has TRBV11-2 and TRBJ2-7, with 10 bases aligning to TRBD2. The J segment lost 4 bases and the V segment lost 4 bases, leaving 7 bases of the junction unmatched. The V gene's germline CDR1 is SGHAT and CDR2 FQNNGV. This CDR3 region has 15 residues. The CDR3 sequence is CASSSGTSVIYEQYF. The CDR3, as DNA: TGTGCCAGCAGCTCCGGGACTAGCGTTATTTACGAGCAGTACTTC.

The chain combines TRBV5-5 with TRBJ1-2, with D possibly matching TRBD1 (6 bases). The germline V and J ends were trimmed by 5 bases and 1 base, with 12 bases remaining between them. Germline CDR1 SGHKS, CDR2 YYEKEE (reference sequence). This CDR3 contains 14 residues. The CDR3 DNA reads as TGTGCCAGCAGACGGGCAGGGGATAACTATGGCTACACCTTC. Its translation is CASRRAGDNYGYTF.

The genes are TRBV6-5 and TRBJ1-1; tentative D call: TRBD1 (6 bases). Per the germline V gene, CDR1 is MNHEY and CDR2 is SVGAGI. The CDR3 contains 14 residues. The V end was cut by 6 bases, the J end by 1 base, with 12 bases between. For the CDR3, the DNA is TGTGCCAGCAGAAAGCCGGGACAGAACACTGAAGCTTTCTTT. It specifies CASRKPGQNTEAFF.

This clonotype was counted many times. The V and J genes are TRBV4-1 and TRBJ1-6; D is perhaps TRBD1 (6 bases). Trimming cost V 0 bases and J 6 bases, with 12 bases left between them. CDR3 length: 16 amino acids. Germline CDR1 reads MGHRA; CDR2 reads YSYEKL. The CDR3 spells CASSQDLGARNSPLHF. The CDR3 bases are TGCGCCAGCAGCCAAGATTTGGGGGCGCGTAATTCACCCCTCCACTTT.

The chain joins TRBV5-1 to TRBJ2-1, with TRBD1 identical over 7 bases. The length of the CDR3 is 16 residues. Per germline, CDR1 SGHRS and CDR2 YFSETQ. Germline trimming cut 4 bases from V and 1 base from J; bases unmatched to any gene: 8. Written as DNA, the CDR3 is TGCGCCAGCAGCAACGACAGGGCAACTTCCTACAATGAGCAGTTCTTC. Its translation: CASSNDRATSYNEQFF.

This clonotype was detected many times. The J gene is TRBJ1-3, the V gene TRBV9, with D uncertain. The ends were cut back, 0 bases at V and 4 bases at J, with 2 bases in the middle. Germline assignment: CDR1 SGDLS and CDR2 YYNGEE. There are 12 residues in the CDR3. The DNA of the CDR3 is TGTGCCAGCAGCGTAGACGGAAACACCATATATTTT. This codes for CASSVDGNTIYF.

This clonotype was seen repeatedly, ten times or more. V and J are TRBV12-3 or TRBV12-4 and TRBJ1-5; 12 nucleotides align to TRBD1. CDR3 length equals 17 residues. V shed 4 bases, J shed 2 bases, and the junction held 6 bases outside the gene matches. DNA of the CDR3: TGTGCCAGCAGTTCCCGAGGGACAGGGGGCCGCAATCAGCCCCAGCATTTT. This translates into CASSSRGTGGRNQPQHF.

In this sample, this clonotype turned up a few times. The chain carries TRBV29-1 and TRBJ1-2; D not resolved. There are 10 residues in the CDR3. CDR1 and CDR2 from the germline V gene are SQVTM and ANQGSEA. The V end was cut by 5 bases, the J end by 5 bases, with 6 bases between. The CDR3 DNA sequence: TGCAGCGTTAAAAGTTATGGCTACACCTTC. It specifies CSVKSYGYTF. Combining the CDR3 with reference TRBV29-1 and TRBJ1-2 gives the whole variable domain SAVISQKPSRDICQRGTSLTIQCQVDSQVTMMFWYRQQPGQSLTLIATANQGSEATYESGFVIDKFPISRPNLTFSTLTVSNMSPEDSSIYLCSVKSYGYTFGSGTRLTVV.

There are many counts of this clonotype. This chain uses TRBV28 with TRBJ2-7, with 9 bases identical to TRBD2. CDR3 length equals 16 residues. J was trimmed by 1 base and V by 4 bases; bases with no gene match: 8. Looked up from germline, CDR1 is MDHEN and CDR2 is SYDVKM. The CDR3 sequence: CASSSPQRGASYEQYV. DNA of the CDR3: TGTGCCAGCAGTTCTCCGCAGCGGGGGGCGTCCTACGAGCAGTACGTC.